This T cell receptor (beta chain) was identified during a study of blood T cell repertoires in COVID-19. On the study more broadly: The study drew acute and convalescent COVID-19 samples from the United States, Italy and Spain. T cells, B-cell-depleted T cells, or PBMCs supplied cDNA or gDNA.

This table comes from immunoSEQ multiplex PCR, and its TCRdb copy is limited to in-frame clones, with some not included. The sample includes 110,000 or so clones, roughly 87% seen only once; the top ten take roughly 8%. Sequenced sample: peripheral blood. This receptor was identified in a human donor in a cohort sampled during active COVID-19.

The CDR3 nucleotides are TGTGCCACCAGTGACCCGGTACGGAGCACAGATACGCAGTATTTT. Protein: CATSDPVRSTDTQYF. The gene calls are TRBV24-1 and TRBJ2-3, with unresolved D. CDR3 length: 15 residues. V lost 4 bases to trimming and J lost 0 bases, with 10 bases between them. Germline lookup yields CDR1 KGHDR and CDR2 SFDVKD.